The sequence of this T cell receptor (beta chain) was determined in a study of blood T cell repertoires in COVID-19. Original processing notes: From reference gene primer amplification, estimates of nucleated cell counts were derived. Clones were read by immunoSEQ multiplex PCR, and TCRdb kept only the in-frame ones, dropping some. V and J calls and clone size are those listed in that table; D and trimming were worked out from the DNA. This table has approximately 200,000 clones, around 84% appearing once. The CDR3 runs to 13 residues. Germline V gene lookup returns CDR1 SGHTA and CDR2 FQGNSA. Trimming at V came to 5 bases and at J to 5 bases, leaving 4 bases not matched to a gene.

The genes are TRBV7-2 and TRBJ1-2; 8 bases are a match to TRBD1. The origin of this receptor is an older woman who had recovered from COVID-19. The sample consisted of peripheral blood. CDR3 DNA: TGTGCCAGCAGCACTGACAGGGGTTATGGCTACACCTTC. The encoded protein is CASSTDRGYGYTF.